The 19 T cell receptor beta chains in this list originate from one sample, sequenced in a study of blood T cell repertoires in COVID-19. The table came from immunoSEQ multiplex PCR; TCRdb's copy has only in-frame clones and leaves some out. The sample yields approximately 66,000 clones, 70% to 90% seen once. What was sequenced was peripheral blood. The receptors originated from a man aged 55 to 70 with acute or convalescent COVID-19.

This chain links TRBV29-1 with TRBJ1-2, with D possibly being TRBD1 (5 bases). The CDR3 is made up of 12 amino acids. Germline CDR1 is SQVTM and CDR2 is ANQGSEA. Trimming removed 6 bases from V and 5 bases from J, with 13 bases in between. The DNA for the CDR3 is TGCAGCGTGGTCCGTTCAGGGTATGGCTACACCTTC. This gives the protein CSVVRSGYGYTF. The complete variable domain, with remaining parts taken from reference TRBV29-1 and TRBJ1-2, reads SAVISQKPSRDICQRGTSLTIQCQVDSQVTMMFWYRQQPGQSLTLIATANQGSEATYESGFVIDKFPISRPNLTFSTLTVSNMSPEDSSIYLCSVVRSGYGYTFGSGTRLTVV.

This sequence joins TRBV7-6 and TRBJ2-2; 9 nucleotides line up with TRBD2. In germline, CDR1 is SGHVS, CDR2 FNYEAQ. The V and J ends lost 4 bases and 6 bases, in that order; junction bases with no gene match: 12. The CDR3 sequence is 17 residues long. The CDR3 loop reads CASSSSGAGGPPGELFF. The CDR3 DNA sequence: TGTGCCAGCAGCTCCAGTGGTGCGGGGGGGCCCCCCGGGGAGCTGTTTTTT. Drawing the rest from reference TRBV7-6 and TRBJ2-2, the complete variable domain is GAGVSQSPRYKVTKRGQDVALRCDPISGHVSLYWYRQALGQGPEFLTYFNYEAQQDKSGLPNDRFSAERPEGSISTLTIQRTEQRDSAMYRCASSSSGAGGPPGELFFGEGSRLTVL.

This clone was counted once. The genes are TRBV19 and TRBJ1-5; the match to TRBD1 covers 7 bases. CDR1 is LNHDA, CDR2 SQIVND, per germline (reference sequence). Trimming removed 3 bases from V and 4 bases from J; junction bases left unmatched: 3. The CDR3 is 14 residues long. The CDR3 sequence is CASSMGQSNQPQHF. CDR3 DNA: TGTGCCAGTAGTATGGGACAGTCTAATCAGCCCCAGCATTTT. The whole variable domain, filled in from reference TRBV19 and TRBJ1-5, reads DGGITQSPKYLFRKEGQNVTLSCEQNLNHDAMYWYRQDPGQGLRLIYYSQIVNDFQKGDIAEGYSVSREKKESFPLTVTSAQKNPTAFYLCASSMGQSNQPQHFGDGTRLSIL.

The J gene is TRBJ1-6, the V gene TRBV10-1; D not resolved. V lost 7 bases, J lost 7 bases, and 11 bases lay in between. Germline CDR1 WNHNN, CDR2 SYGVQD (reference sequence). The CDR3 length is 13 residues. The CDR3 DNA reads TGCGCCAGCAAGGCGCGGGAAAATTCACCCCTCCACTTT. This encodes CASKARENSPLHF.

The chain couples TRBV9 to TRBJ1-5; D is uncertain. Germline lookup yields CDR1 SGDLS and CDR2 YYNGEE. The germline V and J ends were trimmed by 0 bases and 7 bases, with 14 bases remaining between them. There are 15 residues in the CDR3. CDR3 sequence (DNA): TGTGCCAGCAGCGTAGGTGTCCGGGTGGAACAGCCCCAGCATTTT. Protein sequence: CASSVGVRVEQPQHF.

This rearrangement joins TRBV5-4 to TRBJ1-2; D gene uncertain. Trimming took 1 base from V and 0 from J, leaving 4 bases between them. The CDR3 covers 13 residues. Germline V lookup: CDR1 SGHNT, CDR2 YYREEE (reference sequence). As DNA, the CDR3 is TGTGCCAGCAGCTTGTCAGCTAACTATGGCTACACCTTC. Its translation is CASSLSANYGYTF.

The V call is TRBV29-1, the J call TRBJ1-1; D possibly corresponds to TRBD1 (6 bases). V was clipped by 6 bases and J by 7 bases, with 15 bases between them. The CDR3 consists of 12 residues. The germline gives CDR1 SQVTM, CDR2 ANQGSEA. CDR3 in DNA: TGCAGCGTCCTAATTGGGGGACATGAAGCTTTCTTT. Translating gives CSVLIGGHEAFF.

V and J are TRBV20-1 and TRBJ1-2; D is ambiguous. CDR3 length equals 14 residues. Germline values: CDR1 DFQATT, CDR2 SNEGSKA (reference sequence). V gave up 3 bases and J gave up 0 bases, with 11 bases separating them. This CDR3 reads CSASGAEANYGYTF. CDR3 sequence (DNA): TGCAGTGCTAGTGGCGCCGAAGCTAACTATGGCTACACCTTC.

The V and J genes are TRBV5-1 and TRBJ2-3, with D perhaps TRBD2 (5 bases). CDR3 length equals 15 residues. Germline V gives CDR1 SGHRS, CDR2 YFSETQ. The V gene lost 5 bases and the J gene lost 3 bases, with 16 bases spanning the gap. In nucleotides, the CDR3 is TGCGCCAGCAGTGCATCCGGACTCAGTACAGATACGCAGTATTTT. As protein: CASSASGLSTDTQYF.

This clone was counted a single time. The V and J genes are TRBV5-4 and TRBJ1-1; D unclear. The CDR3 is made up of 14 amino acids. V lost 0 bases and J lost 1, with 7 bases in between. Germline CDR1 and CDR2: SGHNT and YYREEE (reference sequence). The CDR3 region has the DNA TGTGCCAGCAGCTTGGGGGCAGGGAACACTGAAGCTTTCTTT. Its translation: CASSLGAGNTEAFF.

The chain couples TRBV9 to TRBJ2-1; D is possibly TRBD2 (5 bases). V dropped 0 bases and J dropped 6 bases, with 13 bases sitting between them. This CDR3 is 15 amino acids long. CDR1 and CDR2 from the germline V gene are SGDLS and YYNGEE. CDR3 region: CASSVVAHPRNEQFF. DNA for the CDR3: TGTGCCAGCAGCGTAGTAGCGCACCCTCGCAATGAGCAGTTCTTC.

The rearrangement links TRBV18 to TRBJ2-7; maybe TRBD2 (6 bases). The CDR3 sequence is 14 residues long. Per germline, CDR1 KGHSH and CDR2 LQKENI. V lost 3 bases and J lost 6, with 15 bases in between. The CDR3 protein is CASSPGGVGGEQYF. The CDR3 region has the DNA TGTGCCAGCTCACCTGGCGGGGTTGGAGGCGAGCAGTACTTC.

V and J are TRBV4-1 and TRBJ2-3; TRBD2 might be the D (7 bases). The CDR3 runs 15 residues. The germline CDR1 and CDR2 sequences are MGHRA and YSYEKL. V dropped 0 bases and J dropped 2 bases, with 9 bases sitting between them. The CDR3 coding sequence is TGCGCCAGCAGCCAAGAAGGGGGGGCCACAGATACGCAGTATTTT. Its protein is CASSQEGGATDTQYF.

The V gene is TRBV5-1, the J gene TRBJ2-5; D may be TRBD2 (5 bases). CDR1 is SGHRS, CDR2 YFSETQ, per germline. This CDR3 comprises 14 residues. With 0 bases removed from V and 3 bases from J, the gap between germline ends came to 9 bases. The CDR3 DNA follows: TGCGCCAGCAGCTTGGTCGAGGGAGAAGAGACCCAGTACTTC. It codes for CASSLVEGEETQYF. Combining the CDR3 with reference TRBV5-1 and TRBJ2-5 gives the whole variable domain KAGVTQTPRYLIKTRGQQVTLSCSPISGHRSVSWYQQTPGQGLQFLFEYFSETQRNKGNFPGRFSGRQFSNSRSEMNVSTLELGDSALYLCASSLVEGEETQYFGPGTRLLVL.

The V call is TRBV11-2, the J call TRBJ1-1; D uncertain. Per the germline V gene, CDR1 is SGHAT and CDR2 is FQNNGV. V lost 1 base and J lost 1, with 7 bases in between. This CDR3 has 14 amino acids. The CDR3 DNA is TGTGCCAGCAGCTTAGGGTCCGGGAACACTGAAGCTTTCTTT. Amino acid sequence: CASSLGSGNTEAFF.

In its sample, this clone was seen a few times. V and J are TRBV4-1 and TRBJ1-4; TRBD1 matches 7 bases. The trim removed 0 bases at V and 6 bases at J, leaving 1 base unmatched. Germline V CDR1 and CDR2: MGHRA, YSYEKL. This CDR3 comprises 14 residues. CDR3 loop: CASSQDRGDEKLFF. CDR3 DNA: TGCGCCAGCAGCCAAGACAGGGGGGATGAAAAACTGTTTTTT.

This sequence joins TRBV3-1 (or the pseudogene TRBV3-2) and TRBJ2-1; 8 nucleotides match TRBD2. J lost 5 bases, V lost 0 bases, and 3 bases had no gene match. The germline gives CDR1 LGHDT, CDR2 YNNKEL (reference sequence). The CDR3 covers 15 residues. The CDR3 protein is CASSQDGGRNNEQFF. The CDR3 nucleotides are TGTGCCAGCAGCCAAGATGGCGGGAGGAACAATGAGCAGTTCTTC.

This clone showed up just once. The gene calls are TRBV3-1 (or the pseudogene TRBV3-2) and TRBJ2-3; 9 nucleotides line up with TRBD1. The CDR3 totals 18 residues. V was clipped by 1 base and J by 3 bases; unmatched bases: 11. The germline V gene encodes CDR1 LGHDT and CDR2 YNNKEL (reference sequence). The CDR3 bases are TGTGCCAGCAGCCAAGTTGGACTGGGACAGGGTGAAACAGATACGCAGTATTTT. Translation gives CASSQVGLGQGETDTQYF.

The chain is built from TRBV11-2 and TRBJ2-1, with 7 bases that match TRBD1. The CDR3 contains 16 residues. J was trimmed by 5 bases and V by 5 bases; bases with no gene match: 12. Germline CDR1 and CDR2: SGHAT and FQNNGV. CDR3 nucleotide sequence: TGTGCCAGCAGCCCCAGACAGGGAATAATTAACAATGAGCAGTTCTTC. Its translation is CASSPRQGIINNEQFF.